This is a list of T cell receptor beta chains from one sample in a study of cytomegalovirus exposure and HLA in healthy donors. TCRdb's table, derived via immunoSEQ multiplex PCR, lists solely in-frame clones and lacks some. This table holds more than 95,000 clones, over 70% found once. Sequencing was carried out using PBMCs. These receptors all stem from a man younger than 35 in good health and CMV-seropositive. CDR3s include the opening cysteine and the closing phenylalanine or tryptophan. Fields, in order: V gene, clone size, J gene, D gene, CDR3 DNA, CDR3 protein. The D gene is left open where the match is weak. Only part of the rows carry a size: once, few, many, or a class if the clone is expanded.

TRBV2	NA	TRBJ2-7	NA	TGTGCCGGCCGCCAGGGGTCCTACGAGCAGTACTTC	CAGRQGSYEQYF
TRBV5-6	once	TRBJ2-3	TRBD2	TGTGCCAGCAGCTTGGCCGGGGCTAGCGGGAGAACCACAGATACGCAGTATTTT	CASSLAGASGRTTDTQYF
TRBV18	NA	TRBJ1-3	NA	TGTGCCAGCTCACCCCAGGCCAGCTCTGGAAACACCATATATTTT	CASSPQASSGNTIYF
TRBV7-8	NA	TRBJ1-6	NA	TGTGCCAGCAGCCGTGTGGGGGGCTCCTATAATTCACCCCTCCACTTT	CASSRVGGSYNSPLHF
TRBV27	NA	TRBJ1-6	NA	TGTGCCAGCAGTTTCGGGGGGGGTTCACCCCTCCACTTT	CASSFGGGSPLHF
TRBV4-3	NA	TRBJ1-2	NA	TGCGCCAGCAGCCAAGACCGGGGGGGGTACTATGGCTACACCTTC	CASSQDRGGYYGYTF
TRBV6-6	NA	TRBJ2-1	TRBD1	TGTGCCAACCGAGGACAGGGAAAGAATGAGCAGTTCTTC	CANRGQGKNEQFF
TRBV27	NA	TRBJ2-3	TRBD2	TGTGCCAGCAGTGGTAGCGGGAGGCCACGCACAGATACGCAGTATTTT	CASSGSGRPRTDTQYF
TRBV5-6	NA	TRBJ2-1	NA	TGTGCCAGCAGCGGCCTGACCCAGGCATCCTACAATGAGCAGTTCTTC	CASSGLTQASYNEQFF
TRBV5-5	NA	TRBJ2-1	NA	TGTGCCAGCAGCTTGGCCGGGGGCAATGAGCAGTTCTTC	CASSLAGGNEQFF
TRBV4-1	NA	TRBJ2-5	TRBD2	TGCGCCAGCAGCGCCACTAGCGGGATCCGAACCGAGACCCAGTACTTC	CASSATSGIRTETQYF
TRBV5-6	once	TRBJ2-5	NA	TGTGCCAGCAGCTCAGGCTTGTTAGAGACCCAGTACTTC	CASSSGLLETQYF
TRBV10-3	NA	TRBJ2-1	TRBD2	TGTGCCATCGGGACTAGCGGCAGGGATGAGCAGTTCTTC	CAIGTSGRDEQFF
TRBV6-1	NA	TRBJ1-2	TRBD1	TGTGCCAGCAGTGCAGACAGGGGGTTTAACTATGGCTACACCTTC	CASSADRGFNYGYTF
TRBV5-4	NA	TRBJ2-2	TRBD2	TGTGCCAGCAGCACAAGAGCGGGAGGGGTCACCGGGGAGCTGTTTTTT	CASSTRAGGVTGELFF
TRBV18	NA	TRBJ2-1	NA	TGTGCCAGCTCACCAGGGTACCCAGGCTCCTACAATGAGCAGTTCTTC	CASSPGYPGSYNEQFF
TRBV14	NA	TRBJ2-7	NA	TGTGCCAGCAGCCAAGTGGGAGACTACGAGCAGTACTTC	CASSQVGDYEQYF
TRBV4-1	NA	TRBJ2-1	NA	TGCGCCAGCAGCCAAGTTGCGGGGCACAATGAGCAGTTCTTC	CASSQVAGHNEQFF
TRBV7-8	NA	TRBJ2-5	TRBD1	TGTGCCAGCAGCGGGACAGGGGGAGAGGGTGAGACCCAGTACTTC	CASSGTGGEGETQYF
TRBV29-1	NA	TRBJ2-2	NA	TGCAGCGTTGCCAGGGGAACCGGGGAGCTGTTTTTT	CSVARGTGELFF
TRBV4-3	NA	TRBJ1-4	NA	TGCGCCAGCAGCCAAGATTTGGGGGCCTCTAATGAAAAACTGTTTTTT	CASSQDLGASNEKLFF
TRBV6-1	NA	TRBJ1-2	NA	TGTGCCAGCTTGGTTGGGGGGGTGGGTGGCTACACCTTC	CASLVGGVGGYTF
TRBV5-1	NA	TRBJ2-1	NA	TGCGCCAGCAGCTTGATCGTTAGCTCCTACAATGAGCGGTTCTTC	CASSLIVSSYNERFF
TRBV9	NA	TRBJ1-1	NA	TGTGCCAGCACCCCAACAGGGCTGAACACTGAAGCTTTCTTT	CASTPTGLNTEAFF
TRBV7-6	NA	TRBJ2-2	NA	TGTGCCAGCAGCTCCCTGGGCGCAGTGACCACCGGGGAGCTGTTTTTT	CASSSLGAVTTGELFF
TRBV6-1	NA	TRBJ1-1	NA	TGTGCCAGCAAGACGGGCCGGCAGCGGGACACTGAAGCTTTCTTT	CASKTGRQRDTEAFF
TRBV30	NA	TRBJ1-2	NA	TGTGCCTGGAGTGTCGGGGGAGGATACTATGGCTACACCTTC	CAWSVGGGYYGYTF
TRBV7-6	NA	TRBJ1-4	NA	TGTGCCAGCAGCTTAGCGTATCGGGGACTTAATGAAAAACTGTTTTTT	CASSLAYRGLNEKLFF